The next 16 T cell receptor beta chains were all read from a single sample in a study of sequential checkpoint blockade in melanoma. Profiled with immunoSEQ multiplex PCR; TCRdb holds only in-frame clones, not every one. This table holds 20,000 to 25,000 clones, almost 85% found once. As for treatment: randomized to nivolumab then ipilimumab (arm A) or the reverse (arm B). The sequencing used CD8+ T cells sorted from blood (inferred from file names), collected from a patient given nivolumab and ipilimumab in sequence. These receptors all come from a human donor with melanoma.

The CDR3, as DNA: TGTGCCAGCTCACAGACGACAGGGGCAGCTAATGAAAAACTGTTTTTT. Protein: CASSQTTGAANEKLFF. The chain has TRBV18 and TRBJ1-4; 8 bases fit TRBD1. J was trimmed by 3 bases and V by 4 bases; bases with no gene match: 7. The germline V gene encodes CDR1 KGHSH and CDR2 LQKENI. This CDR3 contains 16 residues.

This clone appeared a single time. The chain recombines TRBV5-5 with TRBJ1-5, with D uncertain. The germline V gene encodes CDR1 SGHKS and CDR2 YYEKEE (reference sequence). This CDR3 is built from 15 residues. The germline V and J ends were trimmed by 0 bases and 2 bases, with 9 bases remaining between them. CDR3 DNA: TGTGCCAGCAGCTTGGCAGATAAAGGCAATCAGCCCCAGCATTTT. This sequence encodes CASSLADKGNQPQHF.

This chain joins TRBV5-5 and TRBJ2-7; 8 nucleotides line up with TRBD1. Germline assignment: CDR1 SGHKS and CDR2 YYEKEE (reference sequence). The CDR3 has 15 residues. Germline trimming cut 0 bases from V and 4 bases from J; bases unmatched to any gene: 6. The CDR3 nucleotides read TGTGCCAGCAGCTTGGGACAGGGGAAGGGGTACGAGCAGTACTTC. This translates into CASSLGQGKGYEQYF.

This clone is a singleton in its sample. The V call is TRBV25-1, the J call TRBJ2-3; 8 bases agree with TRBD1. Trimming took 3 bases from V and 1 from J; bases not matched to a gene: 6. CDR3 size: 16 residues. In germline, CDR1 is MGHDK, CDR2 SYGVNS. The CDR3 DNA reads as TGTGCCAGCAGTGACTTATTGACAGGGGGCACAGATACGCAGTATTTT. Amino acid sequence: CASSDLLTGGTDTQYF.

The rearrangement uses TRBV5-4 and TRBJ1-4, with D possibly being TRBD1 (5 bases). This CDR3 has 15 residues. V gave up 0 bases and J gave up 4 bases, with 10 bases separating them. Germline CDR1 reads SGHNT; CDR2 reads YYREEE (reference sequence). The chain's CDR3 is CASSLGTGHNEKLFF. The CDR3 DNA sequence: TGTGCCAGCAGCTTGGGTACAGGACATAATGAAAAACTGTTTTTT.

The V and J genes are TRBV9 and TRBJ2-7; D unclear. V dropped 0 bases and J dropped 0 bases, with 13 bases sitting between them. The CDR3 extends over 16 amino acids. The germline gives CDR1 SGDLS, CDR2 YYNGEE. The CDR3 sequence: CASSVGRKPSSYEQYF. The CDR3 DNA reads as TGTGCCAGCAGCGTAGGCCGCAAGCCGAGCTCCTACGAGCAGTACTTC.

Here the CDR3 reads CASSYSRKQGEQYF. The DNA of the CDR3 is TGTGCCAGCAGTTACTCGAGAAAACAGGGCGAGCAGTACTTC. V gene TRBV6-5 combines with J gene TRBJ2-7; maybe TRBD1 (6 bases). Looked up from germline, CDR1 is MNHEY and CDR2 is SVGAGI. Trimming pared 0 bases from V and 6 bases from J, leaving 12 bases between. The CDR3 is 14 amino acids.

The chain recombines TRBV7-9 with TRBJ2-7; maybe TRBD2 (7 bases). Per germline, CDR1 SEHNR and CDR2 FQNEAQ (reference sequence). Trimming stripped 5 bases from V and 5 bases from J, with 10 bases between. This CDR3 contains 12 residues. CDR3 loop: CASSEGGDEQYF. DNA for the CDR3: TGTGCCAGCAGCGAAGGGGGGGACGAGCAGTACTTC.

The chain carries TRBV7-2 and TRBJ1-2; no definite D call. The CDR3 is 14 amino acids. In germline, CDR1 is SGHTA, CDR2 FQGNSA. Trimming cost V 0 bases and J 0 bases, with 5 bases left between them. This CDR3 is CASSLASTNYGYTF. The CDR3 DNA reads as TGTGCCAGCAGCTTAGCGTCCACTAACTATGGCTACACCTTC.

The sample holds a few counts of this clone. The V and J genes are TRBV5-1 and TRBJ2-2; no definite D call. The CDR3 has 13 residues. Trimming removed 4 bases from V and 8 bases from J, with 12 bases in between. The germline V gene encodes CDR1 SGHRS and CDR2 YFSETQ. The CDR3 loop reads CASSRLEVGELFF. In DNA form, the CDR3 reads TGCGCCAGCAGCAGGCTAGAAGTAGGGGAGCTGTTTTTT.

The chain combines TRBV7-2 with TRBJ2-1; 9 nucleotides align to TRBD1. The CDR3 totals 16 residues. V lost 3 bases to trimming and J lost 9 bases; unmatched junction nucleotides: 12. Germline V gene sequence: CDR1 SGHTA, CDR2 FQGNSA. The CDR3 loop reads CASSLRPGTGLGEQFF. CDR3 bases: TGTGCCAGCAGCTTGCGCCCCGGGACAGGGTTAGGTGAGCAGTTCTTC.

This clone has only a few counts. The chain links TRBV30 to TRBJ2-7, with 10 bases fitting TRBD1. Germline V gene lookup returns CDR1 GTSNPN and CDR2 SVGIG (reference sequence). This CDR3 comprises 13 residues. With 3 bases clipped from V and 9 bases from J, the junction kept 8 bases outside the gene matches. Here the CDR3 DNA reads TGTGCCTGGAGCGCACCGGGACAGGGGACGCAGTACTTC. Encoded protein: CAWSAPGQGTQYF.

The chain carries TRBV28 and TRBJ2-5; 10 positions agree with TRBD1. The DNA end lines up better with TRBJ2-7; the J call may be wrong. The CDR3 contains 15 residues. Germline V gives CDR1 MDHEN, CDR2 SYDVKM. The CDR3 reads CASSYGGTGDHEQYF. CDR3 coding DNA: TGTGCCAGCAGTTATGGAGGGACAGGGGACCACGAGCAGTACTTC.

The rearrangement links TRBV5-1 to TRBJ2-7; possible D gene TRBD2, 6 bases. The CDR3 runs to 16 residues. Between the trimmed V and J ends, which lost 1 base and 2 bases, there was a span of 16 bases. Looked up from germline, CDR1 is SGHRS and CDR2 is YFSETQ. Here the CDR3 reads CASSLMVGTFTYEQYF. In DNA, the CDR3 is TGCGCCAGCAGCTTGATGGTTGGGACTTTCACCTACGAGCAGTACTTC.

This rearrangement joins TRBV7-9 to TRBJ2-2, with a tentative D call TRBD1 (7 bases). Per germline, CDR1 SEHNR and CDR2 FQNEAQ (reference sequence). V was shortened by 5 bases and J by 6 bases, with 22 bases between the two germline ends. The CDR3 runs 17 residues. The CDR3 nucleotides are TGTGCCAGCAGCCACAGGGGCGGGACCCCAAACGCCGGGGAGCTGTTTTTT. Protein: CASSHRGGTPNAGELFF. Drawing the rest from reference TRBV7-9 and TRBJ2-2, the complete variable domain is DTGVSQNPRHKITKRGQNVTFRCDPISEHNRLYWYRQTLGQGPEFLTYFQNEAQLEKSRLLSDRFSAERPKGSFSTLEIQRTEQGDSAMYLCASSHRGGTPNAGELFFGEGSRLTVL.

In this sample, this clone is medium-sized. This chain joins TRBV7-2 and TRBJ2-2; 11 bases agree with TRBD1. V trimming: 8 bases; J trimming: 7 bases; junction bases outside the gene matches: 12. The germline gives CDR1 SGHTA, CDR2 FQGNSA. CDR3 length: 16 amino acids. CDR3 nucleotide sequence: TGTGCCAGCGGCACCCGGGACAGGGGGAGGAACGGGGAGCTGTTTTTT. Its translation: CASGTRDRGRNGELFF. Using reference TRBV7-2 and TRBJ2-2 for the parts outside the CDR3, the full variable domain is GAGVSQSPSNKVTEKGKDVELRCDPISGHTALYWYRQSLGQGLEFLIYFQGNSAPDKSGLPSDRFSAERTGGSVSTLTIQRTQQEDSAVYLCASGTRDRGRNGELFFGEGSRLTVL.